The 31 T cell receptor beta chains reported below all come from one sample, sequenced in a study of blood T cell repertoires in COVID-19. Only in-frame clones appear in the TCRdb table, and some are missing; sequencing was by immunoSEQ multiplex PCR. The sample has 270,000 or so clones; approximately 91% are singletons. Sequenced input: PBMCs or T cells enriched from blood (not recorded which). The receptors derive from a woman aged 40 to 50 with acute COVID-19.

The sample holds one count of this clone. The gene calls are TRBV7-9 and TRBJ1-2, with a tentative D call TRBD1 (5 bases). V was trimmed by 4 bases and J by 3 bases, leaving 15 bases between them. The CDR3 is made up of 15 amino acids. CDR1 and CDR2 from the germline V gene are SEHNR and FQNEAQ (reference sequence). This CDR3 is CASSSRGASDYGYTF. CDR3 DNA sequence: TGTGCCAGCAGCTCCCGTGGGGCGTCGGACTATGGCTACACCTTC.

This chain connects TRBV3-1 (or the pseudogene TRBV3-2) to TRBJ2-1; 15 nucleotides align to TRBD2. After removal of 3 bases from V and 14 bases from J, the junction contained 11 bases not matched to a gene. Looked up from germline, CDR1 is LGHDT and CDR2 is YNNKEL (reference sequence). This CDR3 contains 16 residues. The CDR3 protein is CASSHSVGTSGRSEFF. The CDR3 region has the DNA TGTGCCAGCAGCCACTCAGTGGGGACTAGCGGGAGGTCTGAGTTCTTC.

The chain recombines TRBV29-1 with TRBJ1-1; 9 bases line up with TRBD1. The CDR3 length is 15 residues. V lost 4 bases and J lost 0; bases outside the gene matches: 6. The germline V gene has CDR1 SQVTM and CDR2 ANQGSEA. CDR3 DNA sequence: TGCAGCGTTGTAGGTACAGGGGGCCTGAACACTGAAGCTTTCTTT. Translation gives CSVVGTGGLNTEAFF.

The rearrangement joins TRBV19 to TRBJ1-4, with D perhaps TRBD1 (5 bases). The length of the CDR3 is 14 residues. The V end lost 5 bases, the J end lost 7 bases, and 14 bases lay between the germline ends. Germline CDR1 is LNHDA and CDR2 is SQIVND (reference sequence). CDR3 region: CASSWQGGAEKLFF. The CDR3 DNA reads TGTGCCAGTAGTTGGCAGGGAGGGGCTGAAAAACTGTTTTTT. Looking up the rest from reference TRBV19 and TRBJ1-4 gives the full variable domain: DGGITQSPKYLFRKEGQNVTLSCEQNLNHDAMYWYRQDPGQGLRLIYYSQIVNDFQKGDIAEGYSVSREKKESFPLTVTSAQKNPTAFYLCASSWQGGAEKLFFGSGTQLSVL.

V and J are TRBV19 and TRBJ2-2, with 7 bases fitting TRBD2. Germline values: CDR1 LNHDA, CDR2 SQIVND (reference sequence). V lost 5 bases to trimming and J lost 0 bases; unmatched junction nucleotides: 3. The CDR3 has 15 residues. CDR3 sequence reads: CASSPGTTNTGELFF. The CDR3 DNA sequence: TGTGCCAGTAGTCCCGGGACTACGAACACCGGGGAGCTGTTTTTT. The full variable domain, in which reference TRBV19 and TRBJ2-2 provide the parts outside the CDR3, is DGGITQSPKYLFRKEGQNVTLSCEQNLNHDAMYWYRQDPGQGLRLIYYSQIVNDFQKGDIAEGYSVSREKKESFPLTVTSAQKNPTAFYLCASSPGTTNTGELFFGEGSRLTVL.

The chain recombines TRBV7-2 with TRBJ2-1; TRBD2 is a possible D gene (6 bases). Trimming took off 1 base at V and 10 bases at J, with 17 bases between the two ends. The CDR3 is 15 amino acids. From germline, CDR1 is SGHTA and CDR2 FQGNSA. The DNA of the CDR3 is TGTGCCAGCAGCTTAGGGTGGGTTGTGGGACTCGAGCAGTTCTTC. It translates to CASSLGWVVGLEQFF.

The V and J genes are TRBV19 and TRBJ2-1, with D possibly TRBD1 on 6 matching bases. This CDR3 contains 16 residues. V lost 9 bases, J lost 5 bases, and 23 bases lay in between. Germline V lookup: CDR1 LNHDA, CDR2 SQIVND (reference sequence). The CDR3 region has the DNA TGTGCCAGCTCCCACTTACAGGGAGTTGGGAACAATGAGCAGTTCTTC. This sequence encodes CASSHLQGVGNNEQFF.

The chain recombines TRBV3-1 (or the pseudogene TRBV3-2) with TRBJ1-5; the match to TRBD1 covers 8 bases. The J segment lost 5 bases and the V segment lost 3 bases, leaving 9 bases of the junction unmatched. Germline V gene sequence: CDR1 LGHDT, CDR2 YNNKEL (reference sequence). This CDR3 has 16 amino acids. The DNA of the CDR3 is TGTGCCAGCAGCCATGGAGACAGGGGAAGTGATCAGCCCCAGCATTTT. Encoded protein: CASSHGDRGSDQPQHF.

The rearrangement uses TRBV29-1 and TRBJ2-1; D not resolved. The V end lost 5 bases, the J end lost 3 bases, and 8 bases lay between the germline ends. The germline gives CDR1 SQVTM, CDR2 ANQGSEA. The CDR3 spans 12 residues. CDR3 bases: TGCAGCGTTTCCCGCGGCTACAATGAGCAGTTCTTC. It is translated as CSVSRGYNEQFF.

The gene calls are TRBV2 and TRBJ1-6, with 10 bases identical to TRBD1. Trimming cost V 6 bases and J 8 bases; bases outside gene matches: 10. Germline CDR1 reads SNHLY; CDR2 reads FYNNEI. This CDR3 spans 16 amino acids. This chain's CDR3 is CASRGDRGRQYSPLHF. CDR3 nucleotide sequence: TGTGCCAGCAGGGGGGACAGGGGCCGCCAATATTCACCCCTCCACTTT.

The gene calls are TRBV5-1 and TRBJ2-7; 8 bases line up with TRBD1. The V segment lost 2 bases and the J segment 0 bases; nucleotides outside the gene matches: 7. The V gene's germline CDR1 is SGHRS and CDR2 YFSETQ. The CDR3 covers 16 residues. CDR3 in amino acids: CASSLLGTGPSYEQYF. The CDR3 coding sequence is TGCGCCAGCAGCTTATTGGGGACAGGCCCCTCCTACGAGCAGTACTTC.

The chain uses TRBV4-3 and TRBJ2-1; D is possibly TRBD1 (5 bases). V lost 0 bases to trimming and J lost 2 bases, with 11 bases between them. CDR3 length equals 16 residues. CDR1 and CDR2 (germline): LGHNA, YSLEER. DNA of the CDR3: TGCGCCAGCAGCCAAGATAGACAGAGTACCTACAATGAGCAGTTCTTC. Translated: CASSQDRQSTYNEQFF.

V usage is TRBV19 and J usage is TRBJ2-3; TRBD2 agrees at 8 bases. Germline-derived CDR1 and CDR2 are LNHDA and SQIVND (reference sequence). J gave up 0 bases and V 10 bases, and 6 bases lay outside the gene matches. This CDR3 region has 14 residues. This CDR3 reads CATRKRESTDTQYF. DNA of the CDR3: TGTGCCACCCGTAAGCGGGAGAGCACAGATACGCAGTATTTT. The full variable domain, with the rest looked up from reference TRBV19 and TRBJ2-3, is DGGITQSPKYLFRKEGQNVTLSCEQNLNHDAMYWYRQDPGQGLRLIYYSQIVNDFQKGDIAEGYSVSREKKESFPLTVTSAQKNPTAFYLCATRKRESTDTQYFGPGTRLTVL.

CDR3 nucleotide sequence: TGTGCCAGCAGCGAGATAAAGACAGGGACCTACGAGCAGTACTTC. Encoded protein: CASSEIKTGTYEQYF. The gene calls are TRBV13 and TRBJ2-7; the match to TRBD1 covers 7 bases. The CDR3 covers 15 residues. J was trimmed by 2 bases and V by 5 bases; bases with no gene match: 9. In germline, CDR1 is PRHDT, CDR2 FYEKMQ (reference sequence).

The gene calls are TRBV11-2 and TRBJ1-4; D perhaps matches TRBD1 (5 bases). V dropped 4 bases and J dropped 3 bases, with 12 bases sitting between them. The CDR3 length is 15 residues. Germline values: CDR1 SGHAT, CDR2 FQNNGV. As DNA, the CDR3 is TGTGCCAGCAGCTCCTGGGGCAGGGCTAATGAAAAACTGTTTTTT. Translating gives CASSSWGRANEKLFF.

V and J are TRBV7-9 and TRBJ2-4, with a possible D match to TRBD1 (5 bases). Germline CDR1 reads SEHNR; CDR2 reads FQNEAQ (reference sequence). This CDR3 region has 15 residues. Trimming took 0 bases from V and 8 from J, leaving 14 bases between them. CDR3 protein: CASSLARQGTDIQYF. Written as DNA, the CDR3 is TGTGCCAGCAGCTTAGCTCGGCAGGGTACTGACATTCAGTACTTC.

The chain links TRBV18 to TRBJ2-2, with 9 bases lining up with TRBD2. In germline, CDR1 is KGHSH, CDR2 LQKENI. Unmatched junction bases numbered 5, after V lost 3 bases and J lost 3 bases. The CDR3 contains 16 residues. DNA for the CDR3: TGTGCCAGCTCACCGTCGGTAGCGGGGGACACCGGGGAGCTGTTTTTT. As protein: CASSPSVAGDTGELFF.

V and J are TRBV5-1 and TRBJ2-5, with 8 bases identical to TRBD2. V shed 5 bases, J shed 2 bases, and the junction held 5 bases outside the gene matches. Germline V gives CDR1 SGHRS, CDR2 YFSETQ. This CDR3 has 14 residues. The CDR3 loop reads CASRTSVLQETQYF. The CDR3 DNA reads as TGCGCCAGCAGGACTAGCGTCTTACAAGAGACCCAGTACTTC. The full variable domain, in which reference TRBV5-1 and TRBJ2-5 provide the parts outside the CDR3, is KAGVTQTPRYLIKTRGQQVTLSCSPISGHRSVSWYQQTPGQGLQFLFEYFSETQRNKGNFPGRFSGRQFSNSRSEMNVSTLELGDSALYLCASRTSVLQETQYFGPGTRLLVL.

The chain's CDR3 is CSVEDPRLAGGSSYNEQFF. For the CDR3, the DNA is TGCAGCGTTGAAGACCCCCGGCTAGCGGGCGGGAGCTCCTACAATGAGCAGTTCTTC. This chain links TRBV29-1 with TRBJ2-1; 8 nucleotides match TRBD2. The V and J ends lost 0 bases and 0 bases, in that order; junction bases with no gene match: 13. Germline V gene data show CDR1 as SQVTM and CDR2 as ANQGSEA. The CDR3 is 19 residues long.

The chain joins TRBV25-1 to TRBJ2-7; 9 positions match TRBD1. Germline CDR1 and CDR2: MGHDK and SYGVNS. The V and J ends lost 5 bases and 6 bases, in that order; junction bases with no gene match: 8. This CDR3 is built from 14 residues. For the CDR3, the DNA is TGTGCCAGCAGTAAAACAGGGGGCGCGGGCGAGCAGTACTTC. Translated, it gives CASSKTGGAGEQYF.

Here the CDR3 DNA reads TGTGCCAGCAGTCTACGGGGCGTCGGGAGAGAGCAGTTCTTC. It yields the protein CASSLRGVGREQFF. V usage is TRBV27 and J usage is TRBJ2-1; D might be TRBD2 (6 bases). CDR1 is MNHEY and CDR2 is SMNVEV in the germline V gene (reference sequence). CDR3 size: 14 residues. The germline V and J ends were trimmed by 5 bases and 10 bases, with 18 bases remaining between them.

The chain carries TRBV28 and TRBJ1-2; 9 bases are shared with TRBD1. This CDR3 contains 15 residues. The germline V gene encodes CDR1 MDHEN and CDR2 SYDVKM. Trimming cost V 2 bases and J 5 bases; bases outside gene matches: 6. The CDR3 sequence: CASSLTGGAYYGYTF. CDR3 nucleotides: TGTGCCAGCAGTTTAACAGGGGGCGCATATTATGGCTACACCTTC.

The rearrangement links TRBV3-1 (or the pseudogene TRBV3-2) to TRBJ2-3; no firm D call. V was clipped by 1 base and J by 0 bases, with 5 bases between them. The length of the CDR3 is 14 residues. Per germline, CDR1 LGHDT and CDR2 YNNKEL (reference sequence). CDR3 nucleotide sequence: TGTGCCAGCAGCCAAGTGGCTAGCACAGATACGCAGTATTTT. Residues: CASSQVASTDTQYF.

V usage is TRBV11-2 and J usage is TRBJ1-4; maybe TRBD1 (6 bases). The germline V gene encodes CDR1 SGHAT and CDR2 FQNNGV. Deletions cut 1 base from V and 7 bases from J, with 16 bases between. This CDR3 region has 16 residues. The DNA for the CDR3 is TGTGCCAGCAGCTTAGTTGGGACACATGGCGCTGAAAAACTGTTTTTT. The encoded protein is CASSLVGTHGAEKLFF.

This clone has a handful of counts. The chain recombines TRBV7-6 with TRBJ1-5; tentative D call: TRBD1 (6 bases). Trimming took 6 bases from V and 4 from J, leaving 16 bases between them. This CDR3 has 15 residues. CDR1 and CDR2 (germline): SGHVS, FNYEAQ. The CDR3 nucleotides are TGTGCCAGCAGTCCGGGACAACACTTTAATCAGCCCCAGCATTTT. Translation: CASSPGQHFNQPQHF.

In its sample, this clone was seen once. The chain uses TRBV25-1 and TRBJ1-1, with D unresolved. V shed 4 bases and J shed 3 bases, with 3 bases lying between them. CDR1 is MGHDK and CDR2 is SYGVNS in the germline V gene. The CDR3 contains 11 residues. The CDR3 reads CASSAYTEAFF. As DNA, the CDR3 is TGTGCCAGCAGTGCGTACACTGAAGCTTTCTTT.

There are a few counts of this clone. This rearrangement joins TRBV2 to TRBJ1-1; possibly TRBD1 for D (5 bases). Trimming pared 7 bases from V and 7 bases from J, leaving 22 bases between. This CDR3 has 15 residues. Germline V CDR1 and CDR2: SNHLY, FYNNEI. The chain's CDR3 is CASIYTGTPLIEAFF. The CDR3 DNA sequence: TGTGCCAGCATTTATACCGGGACTCCCCTAATTGAAGCTTTCTTT.

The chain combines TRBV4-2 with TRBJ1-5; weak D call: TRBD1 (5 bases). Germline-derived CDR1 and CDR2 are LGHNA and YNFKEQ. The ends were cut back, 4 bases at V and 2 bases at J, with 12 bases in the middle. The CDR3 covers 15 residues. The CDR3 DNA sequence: TGTGCCAGCAGCCCTCAGGGTAATGGCAATCAGCCCCAGCATTTT. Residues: CASSPQGNGNQPQHF.

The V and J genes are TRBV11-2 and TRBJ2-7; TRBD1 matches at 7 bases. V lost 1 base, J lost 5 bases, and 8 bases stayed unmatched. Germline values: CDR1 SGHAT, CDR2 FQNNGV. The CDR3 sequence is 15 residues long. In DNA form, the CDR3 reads TGTGCCAGCAGCTTAGGGGGAACAGGGGTACACGAGCAGTACTTC. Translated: CASSLGGTGVHEQYF.

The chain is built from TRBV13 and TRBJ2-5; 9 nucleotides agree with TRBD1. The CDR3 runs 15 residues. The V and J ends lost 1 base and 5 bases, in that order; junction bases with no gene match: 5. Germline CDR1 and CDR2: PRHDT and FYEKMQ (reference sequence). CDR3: CASSLDAGTGETQYF. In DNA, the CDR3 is TGTGCCAGCAGCTTAGATGCAGGGACAGGGGAGACCCAGTACTTC. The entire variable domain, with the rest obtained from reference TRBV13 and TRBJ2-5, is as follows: AAGVIQSPRHLIKEKRETATLKCYPIPRHDTVYWYQQGPGQDPQFLISFYEKMQSDKGSIPDRFSAQQFSDYHSELNMSSLELGDSALYFCASSLDAGTGETQYFGPGTRLLVL.

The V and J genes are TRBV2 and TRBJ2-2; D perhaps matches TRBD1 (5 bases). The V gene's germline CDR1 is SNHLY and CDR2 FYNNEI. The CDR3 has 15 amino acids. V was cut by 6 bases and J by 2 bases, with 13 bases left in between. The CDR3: CASRESTANTGELFF. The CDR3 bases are TGTGCCAGCAGAGAATCGACAGCTAACACCGGGGAGCTGTTTTTT. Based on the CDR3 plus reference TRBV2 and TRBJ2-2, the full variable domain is EPEVTQTPSHQVTQMGQEVILRCVPISNHLYFYWYRQILGQKVEFLVSFYNNEISEKSEIFDDQFSVERPDGSNFTLKIRSTKLEDSAMYFCASRESTANTGELFFGEGSRLTVL.